This T cell receptor beta chain was sequenced in a study of a mutant IDH1 vaccine in newly diagnosed glioma. Background on the study: Beginning 4-6 weeks after radiotherapy alone, or with temozolomide cycles, vaccination took place.

For this clone: The antigen is not known.

Sequenced by immunoSEQ multiplex PCR; TCRdb stores in-frame clones only, minus some. The table records 60,000 or so clones, less than 90% of them present only once. Regarding time point: week 35, safety follow-up. The content of each vaccine dose was 300 ug of mutant IDH1 20-mer peptide, and topical imiquimod accompanied it. Tumors from donors were new WHO grade 3 or 4 IDH1-mutant astrocytomas with ATRX loss. CDR3 size: 14 residues. The ends were cut back, 0 bases at V and 7 bases at J, with 13 bases in the middle. CDR1 and CDR2 (germline): SGHNT, YYREEE (reference sequence). The sample was PBMCs, taken from a glioma patient whose treatment included an IDH1 peptide vaccine. The rearrangement uses TRBV5-4 and TRBJ1-2; unclear D gene. The sequence was collected from a man aged 30 to 39 with glioma. The CDR3 DNA reads as TGTGCCAGCAGCTTGGCTGGCCCCTTGTTTGGCTACACCTTC. As protein: CASSLAGPLFGYTF.